This T cell receptor beta chain was obtained from a study of OX40 agonist ivuxolimab in advanced cancers. Study at large: Intravenous ivuxolimab at 0.01 to 10 mg/kg was given to patients every 2 weeks. Allowance was made for prior anti-PD-1, anti-PD-L1 or anti-CTLA-4 therapy, and roughly 39% had some. Findings and caveats of the study: Relative to CD4+, CD8+ T cells held more expanded clones on average.

Per germline, CDR1 MGHRA and CDR2 YSYEKL. Between the trimmed V and J ends, which lost 0 bases and 11 bases, there was a span of 19 bases. The CDR3 totals 15 residues. Data came from immunoSEQ multiplex PCR; TCRdb stores just in-frame clones and leaves some out. The sample has 73,000 or so clones; 65% to 90% are singletons. Blood draws occurred at baseline, cycle 4 day 1, and cycle 7 day 1. Regarding this clone: The antigen remains undetermined.

This clonotype was obtained from an adult with an advanced solid tumor such as melanoma, head and neck, liver or kidney cancer. The sample here was CD4+ or CD8+ T cells sorted from blood, taken in a trial of the OX40 agonist ivuxolimab. The chain joins TRBV4-1 to TRBJ1-1; D not certain. The CDR3 DNA reads TGCGCCAGCAGCCAAGATCAGAGCAGCGTGGTAGTGGCTTTCTTT. This gives the protein CASSQDQSSVVVAFF.